This TCR beta chain derives from a study of T cells after yellow fever vaccination. Trimming left V 6 bases short and J 4 bases short, with 13 bases between. CDR1 KGHSH and CDR2 LQKENI come from the germline V gene. CDR3 length equals 14 residues. UMIs and a universal primer site were added when TCR cDNA was made by 5'RACE template switching. Via MiXCR, TCRdb re-called the 5' RACE reads, giving one row per CDR3 protein. In the table there are about 27,000 distinct CDR3 sequences, 4.5% of which are singletons. This clonotype was recorded a few times. Study findings and constraints: Almost no vaccine-responding clonotypes were detectable in day 0 sorted memory subsets.

The sample in question was PBMCs, either bulk or a sorted T-cell subset (CD4+, CD8+, memory, or dextramer-sorted; not recorded which), obtained on the day of the yellow fever booster vaccination. The origin of this receptor is a man between 18 and 35 years old who received the YFV17D yellow fever vaccine. J is TRBJ1-5 and V is TRBV18, with a weak D call TRBD1 (5 bases). In nucleotides, the CDR3 is TGTGCCAGCTCCCCCACTCAGGGAAATCAGCCCCAGCATTTT. Its protein is CASSPTQGNQPQHF.